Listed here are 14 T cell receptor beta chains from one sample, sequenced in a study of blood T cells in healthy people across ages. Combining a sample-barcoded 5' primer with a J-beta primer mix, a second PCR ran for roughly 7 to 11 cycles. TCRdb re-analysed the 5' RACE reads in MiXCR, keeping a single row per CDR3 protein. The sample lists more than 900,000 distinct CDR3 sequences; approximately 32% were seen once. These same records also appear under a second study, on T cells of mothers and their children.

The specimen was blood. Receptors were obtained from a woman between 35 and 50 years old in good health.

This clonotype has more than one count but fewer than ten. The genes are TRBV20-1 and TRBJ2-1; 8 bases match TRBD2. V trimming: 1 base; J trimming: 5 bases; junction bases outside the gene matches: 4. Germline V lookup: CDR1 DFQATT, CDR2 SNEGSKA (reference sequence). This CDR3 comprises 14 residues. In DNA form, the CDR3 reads TGCAGTGCTAGAGGTAGCGGGACCCACAATGAGCAGTTCTTC. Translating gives CSARGSGTHNEQFF.

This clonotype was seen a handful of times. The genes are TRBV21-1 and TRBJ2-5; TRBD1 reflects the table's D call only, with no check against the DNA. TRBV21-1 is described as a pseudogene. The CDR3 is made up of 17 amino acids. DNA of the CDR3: TGTGCCAGCAGCAAAGATGAAGAGGGGACCGAGCAAGAGACCCAGTACTTC. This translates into CASSKDEEGTEQETQYF.

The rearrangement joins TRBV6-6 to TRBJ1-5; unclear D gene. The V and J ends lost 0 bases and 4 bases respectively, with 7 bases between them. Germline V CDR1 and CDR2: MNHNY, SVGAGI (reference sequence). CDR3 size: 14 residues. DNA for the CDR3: TGTGCCAGCAGTTACTCGGACCCGAATCAGCCCCAGCATTTT. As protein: CASSYSDPNQPQHF.

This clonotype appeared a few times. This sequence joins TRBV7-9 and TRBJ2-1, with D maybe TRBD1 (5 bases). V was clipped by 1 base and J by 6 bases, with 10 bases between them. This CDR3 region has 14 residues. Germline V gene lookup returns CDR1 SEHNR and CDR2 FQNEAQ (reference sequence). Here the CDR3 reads CASSLGGLTNEQFF. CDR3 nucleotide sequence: TGTGCCAGCAGCTTAGGGGGCCTTACCAATGAGCAGTTCTTC.

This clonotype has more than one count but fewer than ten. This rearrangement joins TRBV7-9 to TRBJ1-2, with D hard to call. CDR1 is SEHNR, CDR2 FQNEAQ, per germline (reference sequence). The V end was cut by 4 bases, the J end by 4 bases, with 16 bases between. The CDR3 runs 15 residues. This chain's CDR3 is CASSSTGRSPYGYTF. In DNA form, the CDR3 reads TGTGCCAGCAGCTCCACCGGGCGCTCCCCCTATGGCTACACCTTC.

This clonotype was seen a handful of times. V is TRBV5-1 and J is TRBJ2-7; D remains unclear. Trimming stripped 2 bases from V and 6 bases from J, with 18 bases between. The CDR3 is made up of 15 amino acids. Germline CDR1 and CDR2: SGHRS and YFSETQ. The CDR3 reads CASSLLIRGDREQYF. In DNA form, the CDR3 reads TGCGCCAGCAGCTTATTGATACGTGGGGATCGCGAGCAGTACTTC.

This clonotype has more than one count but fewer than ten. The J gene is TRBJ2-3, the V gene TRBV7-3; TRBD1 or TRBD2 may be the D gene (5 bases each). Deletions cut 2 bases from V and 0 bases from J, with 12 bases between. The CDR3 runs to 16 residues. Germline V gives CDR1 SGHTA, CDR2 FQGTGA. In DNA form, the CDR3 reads TGTGCCAGCAGCTTAGGGGCTAGCAGTAGCACAGATACGCAGTATTTT. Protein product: CASSLGASSSTDTQYF. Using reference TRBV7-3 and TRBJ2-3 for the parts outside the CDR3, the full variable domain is GAGVSQTPSNKVTEKGKYVELRCDPISGHTALYWYRQSLGQGPEFLIYFQGTGAADDSGLPNDRFFAVRPEGSVSTLKIQRTERGDSAVYLCASSLGASSSTDTQYFGPGTRLTVL.

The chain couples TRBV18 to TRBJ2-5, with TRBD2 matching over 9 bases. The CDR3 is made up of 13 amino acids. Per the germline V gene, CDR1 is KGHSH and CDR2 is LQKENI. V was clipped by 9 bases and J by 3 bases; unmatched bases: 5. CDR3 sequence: CASGSGREETQYF. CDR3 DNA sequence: TGTGCCAGTGGTAGCGGGAGAGAAGAGACCCAGTACTTC. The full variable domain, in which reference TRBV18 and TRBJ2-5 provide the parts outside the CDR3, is NAGVMQNPRHLVRRRGQEARLRCSPMKGHSHVYWYRQLPEEGLKFMVYLQKENIIDESGMPKERFSAEFPKEGPSILRIQQVVRGDSAAYFCASGSGREETQYFGPGTRLLVL.

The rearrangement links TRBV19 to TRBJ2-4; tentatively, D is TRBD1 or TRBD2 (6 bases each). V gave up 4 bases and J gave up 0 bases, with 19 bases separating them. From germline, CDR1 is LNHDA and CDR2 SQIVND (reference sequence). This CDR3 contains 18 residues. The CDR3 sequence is CASSTSRRGQLAKNIQYF. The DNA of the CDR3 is TGTGCCAGTAGTACTAGTCGGCGGGGACAACTAGCCAAAAACATTCAGTACTTC.

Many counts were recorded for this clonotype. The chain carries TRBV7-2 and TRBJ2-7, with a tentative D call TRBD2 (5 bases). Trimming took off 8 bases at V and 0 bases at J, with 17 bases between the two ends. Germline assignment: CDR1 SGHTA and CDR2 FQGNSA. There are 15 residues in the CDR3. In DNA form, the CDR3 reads TGTGCCAGCGCCCCGGCGGGCCAGCTCTCCTACGAGCAGTACTTC. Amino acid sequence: CASAPAGQLSYEQYF.

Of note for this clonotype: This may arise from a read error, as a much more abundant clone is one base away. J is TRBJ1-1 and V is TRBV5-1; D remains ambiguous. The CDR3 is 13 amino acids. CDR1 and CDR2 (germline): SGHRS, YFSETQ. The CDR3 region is CACSPGHNTEAFF. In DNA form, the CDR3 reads TGCGCCTGCAGCCCGGGCCACAACACTGAAGCTTTCTTT.

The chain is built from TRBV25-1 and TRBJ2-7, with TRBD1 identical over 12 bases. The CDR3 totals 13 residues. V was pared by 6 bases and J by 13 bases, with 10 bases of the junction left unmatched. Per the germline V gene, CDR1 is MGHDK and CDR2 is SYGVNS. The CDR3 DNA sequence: TGTGCCAGCAGCACTCGGGACAGGGGGCCCCCCTACTTC. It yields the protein CASSTRDRGPPYF.

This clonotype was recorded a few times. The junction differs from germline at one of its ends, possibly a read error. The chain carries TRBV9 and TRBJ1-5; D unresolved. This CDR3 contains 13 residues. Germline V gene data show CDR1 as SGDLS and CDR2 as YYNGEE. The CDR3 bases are TGTGTCAGCAGCGAGGGAAACAGTCAGCCCCAGCATTTT. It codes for CVSSEGNSQPQHF.

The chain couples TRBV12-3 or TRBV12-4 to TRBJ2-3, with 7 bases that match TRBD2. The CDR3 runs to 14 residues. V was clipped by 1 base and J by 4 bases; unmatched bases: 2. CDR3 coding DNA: TGTGCCAGCAGTTTAGAGGGACTACCAGATACGCAGTATTTT. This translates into CASSLEGLPDTQYF.